The text below deals with one TCR beta chain. Measured with immunoSEQ multiplex PCR; TCRdb has only the in-frame clones, and not every one. The sample holds approximately 15,000 clones; roughly 84% are singletons and the top ten take about a sixth. The sample is drawn from a study of T cell changes during pregnancy in multiple sclerosis. The germline V gene has CDR1 LNHDA and CDR2 SQIVND (reference sequence). With 1 base removed from V and 7 bases from J, the gap between germline ends came to 8 bases. The CDR3 extends over 12 amino acids. This chain links TRBV19 with TRBJ2-7; no firm D call. This sequence was found in a female donor in good health, enrolled as a control in a pregnancy study. Material: CD8+ T cells from peripheral blood mononuclear cells, obtained in the third trimester of pregnancy. This CDR3 is CASSIGGREQYF. CDR3 nucleotide sequence: TGTGCCAGTAGTATAGGAGGCCGGGAGCAGTACTTC.